Each of the 10 T cell receptor beta chains below was sequenced from the same sample in a study of long-term antiretroviral therapy in people with HIV (dated by TCRdb to between 2021 and 2024). Sequencing of the TRB variable region was done with the immunoSEQ hsTCRB v3.0 assay at survey level resolution. In its TCRdb copy, this immuneACCESS table keeps in-frame sequences only and misses some clones. Where compared with another copy, unresolved V genes explain less than half of these, and the others have no known cause. The sample table lists roughly 24,000 clones, 70% to 90% of them with a count of one. The ten most abundant clones make up 12% of the sample. Sample: unsorted PBMCs, taken 1.6 years after starting antiretroviral therapy. All receptors come from a middle-aged man with HIV.

This chain uses TRBV5-5 with TRBJ2-3, with 15 bases lining up with TRBD2. V gave up 4 bases and J gave up 8 bases; unmatched junction bases: 11. The CDR3 is 17 amino acids. The germline V gene encodes CDR1 SGHKS and CDR2 YYEKEE (reference sequence). CDR3 region: CASSLRTSGGAYGTQYF. The CDR3, as DNA: TGTGCCAGCAGCCTCAGGACTAGCGGGGGGGCCTACGGTACGCAGTATTTT.

The V and J genes are TRBV4-2 and TRBJ2-7; a weak D match, TRBD2 (6 bases). CDR1 is LGHNA, CDR2 YNFKEQ, per germline. V dropped 3 bases and J dropped 6 bases, with 15 bases sitting between them. This CDR3 has 14 amino acids. The CDR3 here is CASSHPGVGGEQYF. The CDR3 DNA reads as TGTGCCAGCAGCCACCCGGGGGTGGGGGGCGAGCAGTACTTC.

The V call is TRBV6-6, the J call TRBJ1-6, with D unresolved. Per the germline V gene, CDR1 is MNHNY and CDR2 is SVGAGI (reference sequence). This CDR3 has 13 amino acids. Between the trimmed V and J ends, which lost 6 bases and 8 bases, there was a span of 11 bases. Written as DNA, the CDR3 is TGTGCCAGCAGCGACGTCTTGGATTCACCCCTCCACTTT. Translating gives CASSDVLDSPLHF.

The CDR3 nucleotides are TGTGCCAGCAGCTTACAGGGGACAACCTCCTACAATGAGCAGTTCTTC. This codes for CASSLQGTTSYNEQFF. The chain carries TRBV5-5 and TRBJ2-1, with 7 bases matching TRBD1. Germline V gene data show CDR1 as SGHKS and CDR2 as YYEKEE (reference sequence). V gave up 2 bases and J gave up 0 bases; unmatched junction bases: 5. The CDR3 is 16 amino acids. Variable domain in full (rest from reference TRBV5-5 and TRBJ2-1): DAGVTQSPTHLIKTRGQQVTLRCSPISGHKSVSWYQQVLGQGPQFIFQYYEKEERGRGNFPDRFSARQFPNYSSELNVNALLLGDSALYLCASSLQGTTSYNEQFFGPGTRLTVL.

The genes are TRBV4-2 and TRBJ2-3; weak D call: TRBD1 (5 bases). Germline CDR1 and CDR2: LGHNA and YNFKEQ. The CDR3 covers 15 residues. Trimming left V 1 base short and J 2 bases short, with 10 bases between. The CDR3 nucleotides read TGTGCCAGCAGCCAAGGGGGCTTCGACACAGATACGCAGTATTTT. This gives the protein CASSQGGFDTDTQYF.

This sequence joins TRBV10-3 and TRBJ2-7, with D unclear. The V end was cut by 5 bases, the J end by 3 bases, with 14 bases between. This CDR3 contains 14 residues. CDR1 is ENHRY and CDR2 is SYGVKD in the germline V gene. In DNA, the CDR3 is TGTGCCATCAGTAGGGCGACCGTCGACTACGAGCAGTACTTC. Amino acids: CAISRATVDYEQYF.

CDR3 DNA: TGTGCCAGCAGTGTTGCTAGCGGGAGCTCCTACAATGAGCAGTTCTTC. Amino acid sequence: CASSVASGSSYNEQFF. The chain couples TRBV6-4 to TRBJ2-1; TRBD2 matches at 10 bases. Trimming took 4 bases from V and 0 from J; bases not matched to a gene: 3. Germline loops: CDR1 MRHNA, CDR2 SNTAGT. The CDR3 totals 16 residues.

This clone has only one observation. The chain has TRBV19 and TRBJ2-1, with D perhaps TRBD2 (5 bases). The CDR3 consists of 16 residues. The germline V and J ends were trimmed by 3 bases and 6 bases, with 18 bases remaining between them. The germline CDR1 and CDR2 sequences are LNHDA and SQIVND (reference sequence). DNA for the CDR3: TGTGCCAGTAGTATGAGAGGGATCGTTTTTGCCAATGAGCAGTTCTTC. Translating it yields CASSMRGIVFANEQFF. The full variable domain, in which reference TRBV19 and TRBJ2-1 provide the parts outside the CDR3, is DGGITQSPKYLFRKEGQNVTLSCEQNLNHDAMYWYRQDPGQGLRLIYYSQIVNDFQKGDIAEGYSVSREKKESFPLTVTSAQKNPTAFYLCASSMRGIVFANEQFFGPGTRLTVL.

The J gene is TRBJ2-1, the V gene TRBV13; a possible D gene is TRBD2 (6 bases). Trimming stripped 5 bases from V and 9 bases from J, with 20 bases between. The CDR3 runs 15 residues. The germline CDR1 and CDR2 sequences are PRHDT and FYEKMQ (reference sequence). The CDR3 protein is CASSQTGGLRGEQFF. The CDR3 nucleotides read TGTGCCAGCAGCCAAACCGGAGGGCTGAGGGGTGAGCAGTTCTTC.

This clone was detected a few times. V is TRBV6-5 and J is TRBJ2-7, with D uncertain. The CDR3 totals 14 residues. Germline loops: CDR1 MNHEY, CDR2 SVGAGI. Trimming stripped 6 bases from V and 7 bases from J, with 19 bases between. This CDR3 reads CASRFLHRPQEQYF. The CDR3 region has the DNA TGTGCCAGCAGGTTCTTACATCGACCCCAAGAGCAGTACTTC.